This record looks at one TCR beta chain sequence and its context. The source of the sample is a study of blood T cell repertoires in COVID-19. Measured with immunoSEQ multiplex PCR; TCRdb has only the in-frame clones, and not every one. This sample has fewer than 200,000 clones, with approximately 84% found just once. V lost 1 base to trimming and J lost 0 bases, with 7 bases between them. Germline V gene sequence: CDR1 SGHVS, CDR2 FQNEAQ. The CDR3 consists of 15 residues. The TCR originated in a woman between 45 and 65 years old with COVID-19, enrolled during active disease. The sample taken for sequencing was peripheral blood. The gene calls are TRBV7-8 and TRBJ1-3, with unresolved D. CDR3 amino acids: CASSLVPGSGNTIYF. For the CDR3, the DNA is TGTGCCAGCAGCTTAGTGCCAGGCTCTGGAAACACCATATATTTT.